One sample yielded the 26 T cell receptor beta chains listed below, sequenced in a study of post-analysis software for immune sequencing data. The library was made from cDNA and included unique molecular identifiers. TCRdb used MiXCR to reprocess the PCR reads, holding one entry per CDR3 protein. The sample holds some 450,000 distinct CDR3 sequences, roughly 45% seen once. Regarding the study as a whole: The study found TRBV5-6, TRBV5-1 and TRBV20-1 among about five TRBV segments more frequent in patients than controls.

Which antigens these TCRs recognize remains unknown. Source material: blood. The receptors derive from a girl aged 10-17 years with multiple sclerosis.

The rearrangement joins TRBV27 to TRBJ1-2, with D perhaps matching TRBD1 (6 bases). Germline-derived CDR1 and CDR2 are MNHEY and SMNVEV (reference sequence). The ends were cut back, 6 bases at V and 1 base at J, with 12 bases in the middle. This CDR3 region has 14 residues. CDR3 nucleotides: TGTGCCAGCAGACGAGGGGGTGATAACTATGGCTACACCTTC. Protein sequence: CASRRGGDNYGYTF.

Remarks on this clonotype: Compared with germline, one end of the junction differs, possibly owing to a read error. CDR3 protein: CASSIRYGHTF. CDR3 in DNA: TGTGCCAGCAGTATACGGTATGGCCACACCTTC. This chain joins TRBV2 and TRBJ1-2; D is ambiguous. Germline V CDR1 and CDR2: SNHLY, FYNNEI. The CDR3 has 11 amino acids.

This clonotype has more than one count but fewer than ten. The V gene is TRBV29-1, the J gene TRBJ2-7; D remains unclear. This CDR3 spans 13 amino acids. V lost 6 bases, J lost 0 bases, and 12 bases lay in between. Germline V CDR1 and CDR2: SQVTM, ANQGSEA. The CDR3 sequence: CSVAGQSSYEQYF. The DNA for the CDR3 is TGCAGCGTCGCCGGTCAGAGCTCCTACGAGCAGTACTTC.

This clonotype was counted between two and nine times. V and J are TRBV7-9 and TRBJ1-6, with 7 bases identical to TRBD1. The ends lost 5 bases at V and 5 bases at J; junction bases unmatched: 3. The CDR3 is made up of 14 amino acids. Germline V lookup: CDR1 SEHNR, CDR2 FQNEAQ (reference sequence). Here the CDR3 DNA reads TGTGCCAGCAGCCCGGGACAGAATAATTCACCCCTCCACTTT. The encoded protein is CASSPGQNNSPLHF.

The chain uses TRBV6-1 and TRBJ2-2; D might be TRBD1 or TRBD2, each matching 6 bases. The germline CDR1 and CDR2 sequences are MNHNS and SASEGT. This CDR3 is built from 16 residues. V dropped 6 bases and J dropped 2 bases, with 16 bases sitting between them. CDR3: CASRKVGGRNTGELFF. The CDR3 nucleotides are TGTGCCAGCAGGAAGGTTGGGGGGCGCAACACCGGGGAGCTGTTTTTT.

The chain is built from TRBV7-9 and TRBJ2-1; D may be TRBD2 (6 bases). The germline CDR1 and CDR2 sequences are SEHNR and FQNEAQ (reference sequence). V was clipped by 6 bases and J by 14 bases, with 23 bases between them. The CDR3 totals 14 residues. CDR3 sequence: CASSLTDPRERKFF. The DNA of the CDR3 is TGTGCCAGCAGTTTGACGGACCCTCGGGAGAGGAAGTTCTTC. The variable domain in full, with the rest retrieved from reference TRBV7-9 and TRBJ2-1, is DTGVSQNPRHKITKRGQNVTFRCDPISEHNRLYWYRQTLGQGPEFLTYFQNEAQLEKSRLLSDRFSAERPKGSFSTLEIQRTEQGDSAMYLCASSLTDPRERKFFGPGTRLTVL.

The V and J genes are TRBV24-1 and TRBJ2-1, with 9 bases matching TRBD1. The CDR3 covers 15 residues. Germline V gene data show CDR1 as KGHDR and CDR2 as SFDVKD. Trimming took 5 bases from V and 8 from J; bases not matched to a gene: 9. The CDR3 loop reads CATSAAGQGGYEQFF. The CDR3 DNA follows: TGTGCCACCAGTGCGGCGGGACAGGGAGGGTATGAGCAGTTCTTC.

CDR3 amino acids: CATSDSPAGGGDEQYF. In DNA, the CDR3 is TGTGCCACCAGTGATTCCCCGGCGGGAGGCGGGGATGAGCAGTACTTC. J is TRBJ2-7 and V is TRBV24-1, with 8 bases identical to TRBD2. Germline V gives CDR1 KGHDR, CDR2 SFDVKD. This CDR3 contains 16 residues. Losses at the gene ends were 2 bases for V and 7 bases for J; bases not matched to a gene: 12.

The genes are TRBV20-1 and TRBJ1-1; D remains unclear. CDR1 is DFQATT and CDR2 is SNEGSKA in the germline V gene (reference sequence). Trimming pared 6 bases from V and 4 bases from J, leaving 18 bases between. CDR3 length equals 14 residues. CDR3 DNA: TGCAGTGCGCCCGTACAGTACCCGTTCACTGAAGCTTTCTTT. Its translation is CSAPVQYPFTEAFF.

V usage is TRBV7-2 and J usage is TRBJ1-2, with 7 bases matching TRBD1. This CDR3 is built from 15 residues. Germline-derived CDR1 and CDR2 are SGHTA and FQGNSA. Unmatched junction bases numbered 14, after V lost 5 bases and J lost 8 bases. The CDR3 spells CASSQTPGGLGGYTF. The CDR3 DNA reads as TGTGCCAGCAGCCAAACCCCAGGGGGTTTGGGGGGCTACACCTTC.

This clonotype was seen more than once but under ten times. The J gene is TRBJ2-7, the V gene TRBV15; D is perhaps TRBD2 (5 bases). V gave up 5 bases and J gave up 1 base, with 12 bases separating them. CDR1 and CDR2 (germline): LNHNV, YYDKDF (reference sequence). The CDR3 is 14 amino acids. CDR3 nucleotide sequence: TGTGCCACCAGCCCCGAGAGGGTTTCCTACGAGCAGTACTTC. It specifies CATSPERVSYEQYF.

The chain is built from TRBV7-3 and TRBJ2-5; possibly TRBD1 for D (5 bases). The J call is doubtful: the DNA matches TRBJ2-7 better. Germline loops: CDR1 SGHTA, CDR2 FQGTGA. This CDR3 contains 14 residues. The CDR3 DNA reads as TGTGCCAGCAGCTTAAGTGGCAGGGCCCACGAGCAGTACTTC. Protein product: CASSLSGRAHEQYF.

This clonotype turned up a few times. This chain links TRBV6-5 with TRBJ1-2, with D unclear. Per germline, CDR1 MNHEY and CDR2 SVGAGI. Trimming removed 5 bases at V and 4 bases at J, with 17 bases between. This CDR3 region has 15 residues. The CDR3 DNA follows: TGTGCCAGCAGTGACCGCCGGTGGCGAGGCTATGGCTACACCTTC. It specifies CASSDRRWRGYGYTF.

CDR3 in DNA: TGTGCCAGCAGCACCCGATCGAATGAGCAGTTCTTC. Translation gives CASSTRSNEQFF. The rearrangement links TRBV11-2 to TRBJ2-1; D is undetermined. Per the germline V gene, CDR1 is SGHAT and CDR2 is FQNNGV. The germline V and J ends were trimmed by 5 bases and 7 bases, with 9 bases remaining between them. CDR3 size: 12 residues.

This clonotype was observed a single time. The chain is built from TRBV6-1 and TRBJ2-7; D is perhaps TRBD2 (5 bases). With 7 bases removed from V and 1 base from J, the gap between germline ends came to 11 bases. Per the germline V gene, CDR1 is MNHNS and CDR2 is SASEGT. The CDR3 has 13 residues. The CDR3 loop reads CASTPGYSYEQYF. Here the CDR3 DNA reads TGTGCCAGCACCCCGGGGTATTCCTACGAGCAGTACTTC.

This clonotype was detected only a few times. This rearrangement joins TRBV5-5 to TRBJ1-2; 7 bases are shared with TRBD1. CDR1 and CDR2 from the germline V gene are SGHKS and YYEKEE (reference sequence). The CDR3 totals 15 residues. J lost 1 base, V lost 1 base, and 4 bases had no gene match. In DNA, the CDR3 is TGTGCCAGCAGCTTGAGGGGGCTTAGTAACTATGGCTACACCTTC. Translation gives CASSLRGLSNYGYTF.

This clonotype was counted only a few times. The CDR3 DNA follows: TGTGCCAGCAGCTTCGAGCGGGAGGGGTATCACAATGAGCAGTTCTTC. This sequence encodes CASSFEREGYHNEQFF. The rearrangement links TRBV7-3 to TRBJ2-1; TRBD2 agrees at 10 bases. The V segment lost 3 bases and the J segment 5 bases; nucleotides outside the gene matches: 7. Germline loops: CDR1 SGHTA, CDR2 FQGTGA. The CDR3 extends over 16 amino acids.

V is TRBV7-9 and J is TRBJ2-7; 8 bases fit TRBD1. Germline CDR1 and CDR2: SEHNR and FQNEAQ (reference sequence). The CDR3 runs to 16 residues. Germline trimming cut 3 bases from V and 2 bases from J; bases unmatched to any gene: 9. Here the CDR3 DNA reads TGTGCCAGCAGCTTTACCGCCTCGACAGGGGCCTACGAGCAGTACTTC. Amino acid sequence: CASSFTASTGAYEQYF.

This clonotype has just a few counts. V and J are TRBV4-2 and TRBJ2-1; tentative D call: TRBD2 (7 bases). CDR3 length equals 16 residues. V was shortened by 5 bases and J by 5 bases, with 19 bases between the two germline ends. CDR1 LGHNA and CDR2 YNFKEQ come from the germline V gene. The CDR3 here is CASSAQGGGRHNEQFF. The CDR3 bases are TGTGCCAGCAGCGCCCAAGGGGGAGGGAGACACAATGAGCAGTTCTTC.

The chain links TRBV4-2 to TRBJ2-1; D tentatively reads TRBD1 or TRBD2 (7 bases each). The V and J ends lost 0 bases and 8 bases respectively, with 23 bases between them. Germline CDR1 and CDR2: LGHNA and YNFKEQ. The CDR3 is 18 residues long. CDR3 coding DNA: TGTGCCAGCAGCCAAGATAAGGGCCTAGCGGACAGGAGGGATGAGCAGTTCTTC. This gives the protein CASSQDKGLADRRDEQFF.

The chain employs TRBV18 and TRBJ2-4; 9 bases are shared with TRBD1. The DNA end is a closer match to TRBJ2-7, so the J assignment may be wrong. Germline loops: CDR1 KGHSH, CDR2 LQKENI. The CDR3 length is 15 residues. The CDR3 spells CASSPRTGATYEQYF. CDR3 sequence (DNA): TGTGCCAGCTCACCCAGGACAGGGGCGACCTACGAGCAGTACTTC.

This clonotype was picked up a small number of times. The chain employs TRBV12-3 or TRBV12-4 and TRBJ2-5, with D unclear. CDR3 length: 14 residues. The germline V and J ends were trimmed by 5 bases and 2 bases, with 12 bases remaining between them. CDR3 loop: CASSRMASQETQYF. The CDR3 coding sequence is TGTGCCAGCAGTAGGATGGCCAGTCAAGAGACCCAGTACTTC.

This clonotype has only a few counts. The chain has TRBV6-6 and TRBJ2-1, with TRBD1 identical over 7 bases. V shed 5 bases and J 11 bases; nucleotides not matched to a gene: 21. The germline V gene has CDR1 MNHNY and CDR2 SVGAGI (reference sequence). The CDR3 consists of 17 residues. For the CDR3, the DNA is TGTGCCAGCAGTCATTCAGGGGGATGGAAAAGTACGCGAAAGCAGTTCTTC. Protein sequence: CASSHSGGWKSTRKQFF.

The sample holds a few counts of this clonotype. The rearrangement links TRBV20-1 to TRBJ2-7; 9 bases are shared with TRBD2. Germline CDR1 is DFQATT and CDR2 is SNEGSKA (reference sequence). CDR3 length equals 17 residues. V was clipped by 0 bases and J by 2 bases; unmatched bases: 11. As DNA, the CDR3 is TGCAGTGCTAGAGACTCAACGGATAGCGGGAGCCCCTACGAGCAGTACTTC. Encoded protein: CSARDSTDSGSPYEQYF.

This rearrangement joins TRBV20-1 to TRBJ2-7; 12 nucleotides align to TRBD2. V lost 6 bases and J lost 3; bases outside the gene matches: 6. This CDR3 is 14 amino acids long. The germline V gene has CDR1 DFQATT and CDR2 SNEGSKA (reference sequence). This chain's CDR3 is CSADRTSGNYEQYF. CDR3 nucleotides: TGCAGTGCGGATAGGACTAGCGGGAACTACGAGCAGTACTTC.

The CDR3: CASSLSGDTDTQYF. In DNA, the CDR3 is TGTGCCAGCAGCCTTTCAGGGGACACGGATACGCAGTATTTT. This rearrangement joins TRBV11-2 to TRBJ2-3; D is perhaps TRBD1 (6 bases). This CDR3 has 14 residues. Germline CDR1 and CDR2: SGHAT and FQNNGV. V was clipped by 5 bases and J by 6 bases, with 15 bases between them.